The TCR beta chain under discussion was sequenced for a study of T cells expressing NK-cell markers. Study-level background: Sorted CD3+CD56+NKG2C+, CD3+CD56+NKG2C- and CD3+CD56-NKG2C+ T cells provided the TCR beta repertoires.

TCRdb re-called the 5' RACE reads and shows each CDR3 protein once, DNA omitted. This sample's table reports more than 400,000 distinct CDR3 sequences. This CDR3 is 13 amino acids long. Germline CDR1 reads MNHEY; CDR2 reads SVGAGI. The sequence was obtained from a woman between 18 and 70 years old in good health. The sample consisted of blood T cells: a sorted CD56 or NKG2C T cell subset, CD4+ or CD8+ T cells, or bulk PBMC T cells (not recorded which). The J gene is TRBJ2-1, the V gene TRBV6-5; TCRdb gives TRBD1 as the D gene, but with no DNA this cannot be confirmed. Here the CDR3 reads CASSFRGLDEQFF.